This T cell receptor (beta chain) was sequenced during a study of OX40 agonist ivuxolimab in advanced cancers. Study context: Hepatocellular carcinoma, melanoma, renal cell or head and neck cancer was diagnosed in the dose-escalation patients.

Per the germline V gene, CDR1 is SGHRS and CDR2 is YFSETQ. Trimming stripped 4 bases from V and 0 bases from J, with 8 bases between. The CDR3 has 14 residues. Assay: immunoSEQ multiplex PCR; the TCRdb copy retains only in-frame clones and omits some. The data hold about 54,000 clones, with just under 85% observed a single time. The chain links TRBV5-1 to TRBJ2-1, with unresolved D. Material: CD4+ or CD8+ T cells sorted from blood, obtained in a trial of the OX40 agonist ivuxolimab. The source of this sequence is an adult with an advanced solid tumor such as melanoma, head and neck, liver or kidney cancer. Here the CDR3 reads CASSATPSYNEQFF. CDR3 nucleotide sequence: TGCGCCAGCAGCGCGACTCCCTCCTACAATGAGCAGTTCTTC.